One sample yielded the 6 T cell receptor beta chains listed below, sequenced in a study of shared clonotypes between healthy human individuals. TCRdb's table, derived via immunoSEQ multiplex PCR, lists solely in-frame clones and lacks some. The table lists about 2.1 million clones, 85% to 95% of them singletons. CD45RO-negative, CCR7-positively selected cells formed the naive CD8 fraction, excluding terminally differentiated effector memory CD45RA+ cells. The sample consisted of naive CD8+ T cells from PBMCs. These receptors all stem from a man between 18 and 35 years old in good health. Some clones in this sample may be carry-over from other donors' samples.

The genes are TRBV27 and TRBJ2-3, with D perhaps given as TRBD1 or TRBD2 (5 bases each). The CDR3 contains 15 residues. V lost 8 bases and J 0 bases, leaving 15 bases between the germline ends. Germline-derived CDR1 and CDR2 are MNHEY and SMNVEV (reference sequence). CDR3 sequence (DNA): TGTGCCAGCCGTCTGGGGCCGGGAAGCACAGATACGCAGTATTTT. This codes for CASRLGPGSTDTQYF.

This chain connects TRBV9 to TRBJ1-3, with a possible D match to TRBD1 (5 bases). The CDR3 covers 14 residues. The V end lost 4 bases, the J end lost 7 bases, and 15 bases lay between the germline ends. Germline CDR1 SGDLS, CDR2 YYNGEE. CDR3 loop: CASSPPDSLNTIYF. The CDR3 DNA is TGTGCCAGCAGCCCTCCTGACAGTCTCAACACCATATATTTT.

The genes are TRBV7-9 and TRBJ2-1; D is perhaps TRBD1 (6 bases). CDR1 is SEHNR, CDR2 FQNEAQ, per germline (reference sequence). Trimming pared 5 bases from V and 7 bases from J, leaving 27 bases between. The length of the CDR3 is 18 residues. The CDR3 protein is CASSHPVYGTPKGNEQFF. The CDR3 DNA reads as TGTGCCAGCAGCCACCCGGTGTATGGGACACCCAAGGGAAATGAGCAGTTCTTC. Full variable domain (rest looked up from reference TRBV7-9 and TRBJ2-1): DTGVSQNPRHKITKRGQNVTFRCDPISEHNRLYWYRQTLGQGPEFLTYFQNEAQLEKSRLLSDRFSAERPKGSFSTLEIQRTEQGDSAMYLCASSHPVYGTPKGNEQFFGPGTRLTVL.

The chain couples TRBV28 to TRBJ1-4; D call uncertain. Trimming stripped 5 bases from V and 0 bases from J, with 10 bases between. This CDR3 has 15 amino acids. Germline V gives CDR1 MDHEN, CDR2 SYDVKM. The DNA of the CDR3 is TGTGCCAGCAGTCCTCGAGATTCAACTAATGAAAAACTGTTTTTT. Protein product: CASSPRDSTNEKLFF. Drawing the rest from reference TRBV28 and TRBJ1-4, the complete variable domain is DVKVTQSSRYLVKRTGEKVFLECVQDMDHENMFWYRQDPGLGLRLIYFSYDVKMKEKGDIPEGYSVSREKKERFSLILESASTNQTSMYLCASSPRDSTNEKLFFGSGTQLSVL.

The chain couples TRBV10-3 to TRBJ2-5, with D tentatively TRBD2 (5 bases). Germline assignment: CDR1 ENHRY and CDR2 SYGVKD. The CDR3 consists of 12 residues. Deletions cut 3 bases from V and 5 bases from J, with 7 bases between. CDR3 nucleotide sequence: TGTGCCATCAGTGATTTAGCGGAGACCCAGTACTTC. Translated, it gives CAISDLAETQYF.

This clone was recorded once. This chain connects TRBV9 to TRBJ2-5; 11 nucleotides align to TRBD2. The trim removed 3 bases at V and 2 bases at J, leaving 12 bases unmatched. This CDR3 has 18 amino acids. Germline CDR1 SGDLS, CDR2 YYNGEE. CDR3 region: CASSEPTHSGRGQETQYF. The CDR3 nucleotides read TGTGCCAGCAGCGAGCCCACCCATAGCGGGAGGGGACAAGAGACCCAGTACTTC.